This T cell receptor (beta chain) was obtained from a study of blood T cells in healthy people across ages. Study outcomes and limitations: No one knew whether donors had CMV, which possibly confounded expanded clonotype changes.

The second PCR ran roughly 6 to 12 cycles with a sample-barcoded 5' primer and J-beta primers. TCRdb reanalysed the 5' RACE reads using MiXCR and keeps one entry per CDR3 protein. The profile shows about 1.8 million distinct CDR3 sequences, about 50% of them singletons. This clonotype has a handful of counts. Its antigen is unidentified. This CDR3 is 12 amino acids long. Trimming took off 6 bases at V and 5 bases at J, with 12 bases between the two ends. CDR1 is SQVTM, CDR2 ANQGSEA, per germline. The sequence was collected from a woman between 40 and 55 years old in good health. Sequences were obtained from blood. This chain links TRBV29-1 with TRBJ2-3, with D perhaps matching TRBD2 (6 bases). The CDR3 nucleotides read TGCAGCGTGTCGCGGGGAGGAGATACGCAGTATTTT. Translating it yields CSVSRGGDTQYF.